This T cell receptor (beta chain) was sequenced for a study of blood T cell repertoires in COVID-19. Study in general: COVID-19 samples from acute and convalescent phases originated in the United States, Italy and Spain.

The CDR3 is 15 residues long. Trimming pared 4 bases from V and 2 bases from J, leaving 14 bases between. Germline CDR1 LGHNA, CDR2 YSLEER. Clinical history as reported by participants underpinned cohort assignment. In the original analysis: The authors estimated nucleated cell counts from reference gene primer amplification. Libraries were prepared by immunoSEQ multiplex PCR; TCRdb keeps only in-frame clonotypes and omits some of them. That table supplies the V and J calls and clone size; D and trimming were determined from the DNA. The data contain about 260,000 clones, about 90% of them singletons.

This sequence was found in a woman aged 40 to 49 who had been exposed to COVID-19. The genes are TRBV4-3 and TRBJ1-1; possibly TRBD1 for D (6 bases). Sample: PBMCs or T cells enriched from blood (not recorded which). The CDR3: CASSPIQGLNTEAFF. The CDR3, as DNA: TGCGCCAGCAGCCCGATACAGGGCCTAAACACTGAAGCTTTCTTT.